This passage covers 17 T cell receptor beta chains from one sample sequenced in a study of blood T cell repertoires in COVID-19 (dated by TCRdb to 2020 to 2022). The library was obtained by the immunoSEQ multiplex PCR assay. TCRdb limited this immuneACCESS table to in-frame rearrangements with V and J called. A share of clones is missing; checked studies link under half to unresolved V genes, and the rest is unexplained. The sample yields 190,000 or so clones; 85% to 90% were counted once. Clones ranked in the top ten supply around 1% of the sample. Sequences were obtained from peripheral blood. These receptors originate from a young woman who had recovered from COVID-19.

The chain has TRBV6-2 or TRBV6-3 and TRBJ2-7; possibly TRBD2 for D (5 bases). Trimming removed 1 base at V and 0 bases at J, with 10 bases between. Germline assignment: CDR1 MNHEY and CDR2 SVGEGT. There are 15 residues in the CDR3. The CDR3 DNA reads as TGTGCCAGCAGTTACTACGGACTGAGCTCCTACGAGCAGTACGTC. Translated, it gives CASSYYGLSSYEQYV.

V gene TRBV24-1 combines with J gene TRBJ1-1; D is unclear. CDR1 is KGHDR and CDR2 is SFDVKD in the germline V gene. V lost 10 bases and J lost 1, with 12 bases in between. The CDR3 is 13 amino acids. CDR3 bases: TGTGCCACAAGCCGGGGTCCGAACACTGAAGCTTTCTTT. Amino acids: CATSRGPNTEAFF.

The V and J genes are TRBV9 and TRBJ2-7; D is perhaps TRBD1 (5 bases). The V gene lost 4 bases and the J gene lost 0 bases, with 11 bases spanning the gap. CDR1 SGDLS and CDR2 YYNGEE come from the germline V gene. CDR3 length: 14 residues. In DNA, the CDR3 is TGTGCCAGCAGCCCCCGACAGAGCTCCTACGAGCAGTACTTC. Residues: CASSPRQSSYEQYF.

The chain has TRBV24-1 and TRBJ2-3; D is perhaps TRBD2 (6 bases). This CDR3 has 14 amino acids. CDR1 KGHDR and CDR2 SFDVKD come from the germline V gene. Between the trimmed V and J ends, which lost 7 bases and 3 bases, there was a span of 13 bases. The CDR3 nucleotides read TGTGCCACCAGCTTCTTGGGAGGTACAGATACGCAGTATTTT. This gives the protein CATSFLGGTDTQYF.

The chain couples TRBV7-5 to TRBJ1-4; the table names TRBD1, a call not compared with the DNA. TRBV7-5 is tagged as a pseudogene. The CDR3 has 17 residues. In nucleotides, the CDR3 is TGTGTCAGAACCCGTCAGGCAGTGACAGGGATGGGAGAAAAACTGTTTTTT. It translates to CVRTRQAVTGMGEKLFF.

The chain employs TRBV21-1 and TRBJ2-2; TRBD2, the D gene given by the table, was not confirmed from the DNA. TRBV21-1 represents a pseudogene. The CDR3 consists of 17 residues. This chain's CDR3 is CASSKKLADPNTGELFF. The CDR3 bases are TGTGCCAGCAGCAAGAAACTAGCGGATCCGAACACCGGGGAGCTGTTTTTT.

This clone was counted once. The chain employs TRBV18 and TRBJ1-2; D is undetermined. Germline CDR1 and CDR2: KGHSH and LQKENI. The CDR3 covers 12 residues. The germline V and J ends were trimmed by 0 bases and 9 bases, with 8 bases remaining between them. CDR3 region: CASSPPTGSYTF. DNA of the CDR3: TGTGCCAGCTCACCACCGACGGGTAGCTACACCTTC.

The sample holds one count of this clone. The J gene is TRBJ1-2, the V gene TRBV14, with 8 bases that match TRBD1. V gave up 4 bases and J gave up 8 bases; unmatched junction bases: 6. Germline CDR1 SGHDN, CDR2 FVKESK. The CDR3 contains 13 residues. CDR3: CASSRTGLTGYTF. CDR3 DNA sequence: TGTGCCAGCAGCCGGACAGGGTTGACGGGCTACACCTTC.

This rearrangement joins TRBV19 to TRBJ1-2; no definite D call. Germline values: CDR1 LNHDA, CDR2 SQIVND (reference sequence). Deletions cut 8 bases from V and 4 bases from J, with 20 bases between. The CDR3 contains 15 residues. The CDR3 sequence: CASLPPGSIFYGYTF. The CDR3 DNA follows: TGTGCCAGTCTACCCCCGGGATCGATATTCTATGGCTACACCTTC.

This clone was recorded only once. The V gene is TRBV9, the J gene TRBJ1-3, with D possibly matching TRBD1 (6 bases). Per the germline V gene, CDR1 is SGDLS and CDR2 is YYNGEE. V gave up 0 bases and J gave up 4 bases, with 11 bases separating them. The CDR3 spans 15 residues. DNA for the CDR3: TGTGCCAGCAGCGTAGGAGGGGGTGGGGGAAACACCATATATTTT. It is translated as CASSVGGGGGNTIYF.

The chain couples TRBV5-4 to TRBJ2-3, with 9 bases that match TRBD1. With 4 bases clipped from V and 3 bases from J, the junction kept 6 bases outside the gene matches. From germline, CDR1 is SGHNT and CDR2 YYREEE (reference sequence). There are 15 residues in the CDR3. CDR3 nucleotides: TGTGCCAGCAGCCCACGGGACAGGGTTACAGATACGCAGTATTTT. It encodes CASSPRDRVTDTQYF.

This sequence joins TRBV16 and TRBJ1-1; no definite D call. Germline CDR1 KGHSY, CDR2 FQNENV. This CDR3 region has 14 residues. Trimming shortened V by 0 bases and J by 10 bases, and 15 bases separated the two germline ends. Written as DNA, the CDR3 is TGTGCCAGCAGCCAATCGAGGGAATTGTTATCAGCTTTCTTT. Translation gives CASSQSRELLSAFF.

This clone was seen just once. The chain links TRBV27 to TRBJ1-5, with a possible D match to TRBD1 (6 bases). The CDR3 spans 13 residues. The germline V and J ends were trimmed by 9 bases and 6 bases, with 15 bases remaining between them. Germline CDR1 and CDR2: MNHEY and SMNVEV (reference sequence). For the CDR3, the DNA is TGTGCCAGTTCGGCCTCAGGGGCTCAGCCCCAGCATTTT. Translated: CASSASGAQPQHF.

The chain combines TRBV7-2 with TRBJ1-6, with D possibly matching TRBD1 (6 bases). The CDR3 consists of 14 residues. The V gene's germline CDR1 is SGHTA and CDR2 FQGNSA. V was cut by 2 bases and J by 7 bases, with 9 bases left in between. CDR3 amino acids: CASSLSRGNSPLHF. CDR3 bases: TGTGCCAGCAGCTTAAGCAGGGGAAATTCACCCCTCCACTTT.

CDR3 DNA: TGTGCCAGCAGCAAGTGGGACAGGGCGAGCTCCTACAATGAGCAGTTCTTC. This translates into CASSKWDRASSYNEQFF. The rearrangement uses TRBV7-8 and TRBJ2-1; 9 nucleotides line up with TRBD1. Germline CDR1 is SGHVS and CDR2 is FQNEAQ. The CDR3 covers 17 residues. The trim removed 5 bases at V and 0 bases at J, leaving 8 bases unmatched.

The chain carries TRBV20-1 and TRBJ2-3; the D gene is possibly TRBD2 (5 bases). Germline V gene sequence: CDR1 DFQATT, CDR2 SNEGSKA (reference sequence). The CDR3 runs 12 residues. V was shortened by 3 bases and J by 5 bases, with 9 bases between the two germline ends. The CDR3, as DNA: TGCAGTGCTAGTACTGAGGGAGATACGCAGTATTTT. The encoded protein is CSASTEGDTQYF.

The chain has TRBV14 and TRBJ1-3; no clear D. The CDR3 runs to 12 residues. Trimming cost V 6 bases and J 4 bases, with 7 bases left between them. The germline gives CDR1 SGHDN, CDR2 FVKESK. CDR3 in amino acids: CASSLRGNTIYF. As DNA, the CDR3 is TGTGCCAGCAGTCTACGAGGAAACACCATATATTTT.